This T cell receptor beta chain emerged from a study of blood T cell repertoires in COVID-19. Germline-derived CDR1 and CDR2 are MNHEY and SVGAGI. The CDR3 is 14 residues long. V was clipped by 6 bases and J by 3 bases; unmatched bases: 3. Clones were read by immunoSEQ multiplex PCR, and TCRdb kept only the in-frame ones, dropping some. The sample shows approximately 51,000 clones, roughly 87% of them seen only once. Sequenced material: peripheral blood. The V call is TRBV6-5, the J call TRBJ2-1, with TRBD2 matching over 9 bases. The sequence was obtained from a man aged 50 to 60 with active COVID-19. The CDR3 region is CASRLSGGYNEQFF. The CDR3 bases are TGTGCCAGCAGACTTAGCGGGGGCTACAATGAGCAGTTCTTC.